Presented here are 28 T cell receptor beta chains from one specimen sequenced in a study of blood T cell repertoires in COVID-19. Sequenced by immunoSEQ multiplex PCR; TCRdb stores in-frame clones only, minus some. The data hold more than 200,000 clones, with approximately 90% observed a single time. The sample comprised peripheral blood. These receptors were obtained from an elderly man with acute or convalescent COVID-19.

This clone was picked up one time. The chain joins TRBV6-6 to TRBJ2-6, with TRBD1 matching over 8 bases. V was pared by 8 bases and J by 0 bases, with 3 bases of the junction left unmatched. The CDR3 runs to 15 residues. CDR1 MNHNY and CDR2 SVGAGI come from the germline V gene (reference sequence). The CDR3 nucleotides read TGTGCCAGCGCAACAGGGGGCTCTGGGGCCAACGTCCTGACTTTC. This sequence encodes CASATGGSGANVLTF.

This clone was found once. The chain has TRBV5-1 and TRBJ2-7, with 9 nucleotides matching TRBD1. Germline V gene sequence: CDR1 SGHRS, CDR2 YFSETQ. The CDR3 is 18 amino acids. V lost 3 bases and J lost 3; bases outside the gene matches: 16. The CDR3 here is CASSSGQGRVVGIYEQYF. CDR3 DNA sequence: TGCGCCAGCAGCTCGGGACAGGGCAGGGTAGTGGGGATCTACGAGCAGTACTTC. Full variable domain (remainder filled in from reference TRBV5-1 and TRBJ2-7): KAGVTQTPRYLIKTRGQQVTLSCSPISGHRSVSWYQQTPGQGLQFLFEYFSETQRNKGNFPGRFSGRQFSNSRSEMNVSTLELGDSALYLCASSSGQGRVVGIYEQYFGPGTRLTVT.

This clone was counted a single time. The chain recombines TRBV5-1 with TRBJ1-4; D perhaps matches TRBD1 (6 bases). Germline V gene lookup returns CDR1 SGHRS and CDR2 YFSETQ. The CDR3 sequence is 14 residues long. The V end lost 2 bases, the J end lost 8 bases, and 13 bases lay between the germline ends. CDR3 sequence (DNA): TGCGCCAGCAGCTTAGGGACATTGGAAGAAAAACTGTTTTTT. It specifies CASSLGTLEEKLFF.

This sequence joins TRBV5-5 and TRBJ1-5; D is possibly TRBD1 (5 bases). Germline V CDR1 and CDR2: SGHKS, YYEKEE (reference sequence). This CDR3 has 17 amino acids. V lost 1 base and J lost 4, with 18 bases in between. The CDR3 is CASSLFIEGRGNQPQHF. The CDR3 nucleotides read TGTGCCAGCAGCTTGTTCATTGAAGGAAGGGGTAATCAGCCCCAGCATTTT.

CDR3 DNA sequence: TGTGCCAGCTCACCCCGGGGGGGAGGAGCCGCCTACGAGCAGTACGTC. Protein sequence: CASSPRGGGAAYEQYV. The chain combines TRBV18 with TRBJ2-7; 8 nucleotides match TRBD2. V shed 3 bases, J shed 2 bases, and the junction held 9 bases outside the gene matches. CDR3 length equals 16 residues. The germline V gene has CDR1 KGHSH and CDR2 LQKENI.

The CDR3 sequence: CATYYSGTEAFF. CDR3 sequence (DNA): TGTGCCACCTACTACTCGGGGACTGAAGCTTTCTTT. V and J are TRBV6-5 and TRBJ1-1; D gene uncertain. Trimming left V 10 bases short and J 5 bases short, with 14 bases between. Per germline, CDR1 MNHEY and CDR2 SVGAGI. CDR3 length: 12 amino acids.

About this clone: Different DNA sequences within this sample yield the same CDR3. J is TRBJ2-3 and V is TRBV6-5; 12 bases align to TRBD2. J was trimmed by 3 bases and V by 6 bases; bases with no gene match: 4. CDR1 is MNHEY, CDR2 SVGAGI, per germline. The CDR3 runs 15 residues. The CDR3, as DNA: TGTGCCAGCAGCAGGACTAGCGGGAATACAGATACGCAGTATTTT. This encodes CASSRTSGNTDTQYF.

V usage is TRBV9 and J usage is TRBJ1-2; D call uncertain. The CDR3 runs 13 residues. CDR1 and CDR2 (germline): SGDLS, YYNGEE. Trimming took 1 base from V and 0 from J, leaving 4 bases between them. This CDR3 reads CASSVLSNYGYTF. The CDR3 DNA reads TGTGCCAGCAGCGTATTATCTAACTATGGCTACACCTTC.

The rearrangement uses TRBV5-6 and TRBJ2-2, with D possibly TRBD2 on 7 matching bases. The germline V gene has CDR1 SGHDT and CDR2 YYEEEE. Trimming shortened V by 6 bases and J by 2 bases, and 20 bases separated the two germline ends. This CDR3 is 17 amino acids long. Here the CDR3 DNA reads TGTGCCAGCACTCTGGGGGCCGGGACTACTAACACCGGGGAGCTGTTTTTT. As protein: CASTLGAGTTNTGELFF.

V usage is TRBV30 and J usage is TRBJ2-6; TRBD2 matches 7 bases. Germline assignment: CDR1 GTSNPN and CDR2 SVGIG (reference sequence). Trimming at V came to 6 bases and at J to 3 bases, leaving 11 bases not matched to a gene. The CDR3 sequence is 16 residues long. Here the CDR3 reads CACTLAGRGGANVLTF. CDR3 DNA: TGTGCCTGTACCTTAGCGGGTAGAGGTGGGGCCAACGTCCTGACTTTC.

Only a few counts were recorded for this clone. This chain joins TRBV5-5 and TRBJ2-6; D unresolved. Germline V CDR1 and CDR2: SGHKS, YYEKEE (reference sequence). V was clipped by 4 bases and J by 3 bases, with 11 bases between them. CDR3 length: 15 amino acids. The CDR3 DNA sequence: TGTGCCAGCAGCCCTGTGAGTGGTGGGGCCAACGTCCTGACTTTC. It translates to CASSPVSGGANVLTF.

The chain couples TRBV12-5 to TRBJ2-1; D is perhaps TRBD1 (6 bases). The CDR3 contains 17 residues. In germline, CDR1 is LGHNT, CDR2 FRNRAP. V lost 0 bases and J lost 1, with 13 bases in between. CDR3 nucleotides: TGTGCTAGTGGTTTGGTACTCTTACAGGGTTCCTACAATGAGCAGTTCTTC. Its translation: CASGLVLLQGSYNEQFF.

V is TRBV2 and J is TRBJ2-5, with a tentative D call TRBD2 (6 bases). Germline CDR1 is SNHLY and CDR2 is FYNNEI. CDR3 size: 15 residues. V was cut by 5 bases and J by 7 bases, with 20 bases left in between. The CDR3 loop is CASSLDYITGGTQYF. The CDR3 nucleotides read TGTGCCAGCAGTCTCGATTATATCACCGGGGGGACCCAGTACTTC.

This clone was seen only once. The chain carries TRBV7-3 and TRBJ2-5; maybe TRBD2 (6 bases). CDR1 and CDR2 from the germline V gene are SGHTA and FQGTGA. CDR3 length: 15 amino acids. V lost 3 bases, J lost 4 bases, and 15 bases lay in between. DNA of the CDR3: TGTGCCAGCAGCTTTGGGGGGAGTGGAGCAGAGACCCAGTACTTC. Translating gives CASSFGGSGAETQYF.

This chain connects TRBV6-6 to TRBJ1-4, with 7 bases that match TRBD1. V shed 6 bases and J 4 bases; nucleotides not matched to a gene: 5. The CDR3 is 14 amino acids. The germline gives CDR1 MNHNY, CDR2 SVGAGI (reference sequence). CDR3: CASRRTGFNEKLFF. The CDR3 coding sequence is TGTGCCAGCAGGAGGACAGGCTTTAATGAAAAACTGTTTTTT.

The V gene is TRBV3-1 (or the pseudogene TRBV3-2), the J gene TRBJ1-1; 7 bases agree with TRBD1. Germline-derived CDR1 and CDR2 are LGHDT and YNNKEL (reference sequence). CDR3 length: 18 residues. The ends lost 4 bases at V and 0 bases at J; junction bases unmatched: 14. The CDR3 loop is CASSPYRGTDPMNTEAFF. As DNA, the CDR3 is TGTGCCAGCAGCCCATACCGAGGGACAGACCCTATGAACACTGAAGCTTTCTTT.

This CDR3 reads CASSALGPRSRAHYEQYV. The CDR3 DNA sequence: TGTGCCAGCAGTGCCTTAGGCCCACGGTCCAGGGCTCACTACGAGCAGTACGTC. V gene TRBV6-4 combines with J gene TRBJ2-7; possibly TRBD1 for D (5 bases). Trimming took off 4 bases at V and 3 bases at J, with 25 bases between the two ends. Germline V CDR1 and CDR2: MRHNA, SNTAGT. The CDR3 is 18 residues long.

The chain is built from TRBV4-1 and TRBJ2-1; a weak D match, TRBD2 (6 bases). Germline CDR1 is MGHRA and CDR2 is YSYEKL. V was cut by 3 bases and J by 0 bases, with 12 bases left in between. The CDR3 consists of 16 residues. CDR3 DNA: TGCGCCAGCAGCCAGAATAGCGGAAACTCCTACAATGAGCAGTTCTTC. Its protein is CASSQNSGNSYNEQFF.

The chain has TRBV7-9 and TRBJ2-7; TRBD1 aligns across 8 bases. CDR1 is SEHNR and CDR2 is FQNEAQ in the germline V gene (reference sequence). Trimming removed 5 bases from V and 5 bases from J; junction bases left unmatched: 8. The CDR3 spans 14 residues. The CDR3 is CASSPRQGLDEQYF. CDR3 coding DNA: TGTGCCAGCAGCCCCCGACAGGGGCTGGACGAGCAGTACTTC.

The genes are TRBV6-5 and TRBJ2-1; no clear D. The V gene's germline CDR1 is MNHEY and CDR2 SVGAGI. Trimming took off 6 bases at V and 8 bases at J, with 8 bases between the two ends. This CDR3 region has 11 residues. DNA of the CDR3: TGTGCCAGCAGGTACCTTCATGAGCAGTTCTTC. This translates into CASRYLHEQFF.

This chain joins TRBV19 and TRBJ2-7; TRBD2 aligns across 13 bases. Unmatched junction bases numbered 8, after V lost 3 bases and J lost 3 bases. Germline V gene lookup returns CDR1 LNHDA and CDR2 SQIVND (reference sequence). This CDR3 region has 17 residues. For the CDR3, the DNA is TGTGCCAGTAGTATCACTAGCGGGAGGGCACGGAACTACGAGCAGTACTTC. Translation: CASSITSGRARNYEQYF.

This clone appeared a single time. V gene TRBV6-2 or TRBV6-3 combines with J gene TRBJ2-1; tentative D call: TRBD2 (5 bases). The germline V gene has CDR1 MNHEY and CDR2 SVGEGT. Trimming stripped 2 bases from V and 6 bases from J, with 14 bases between. The CDR3 length is 15 residues. CDR3 sequence reads: CASSYLVGVSNEQFF. The CDR3 nucleotides are TGTGCCAGCAGTTACCTCGTGGGAGTAAGCAATGAGCAGTTCTTC.

This chain joins TRBV19 and TRBJ1-6; 8 bases align to TRBD1. V trimming: 6 bases; J trimming: 5 bases; junction bases outside the gene matches: 3. Germline values: CDR1 LNHDA, CDR2 SQIVND (reference sequence). This CDR3 is 14 amino acids long. As DNA, the CDR3 is TGTGCCAGTAGCAGGGGGCAAGATAATTCACCCCTCCACTTT. Translation gives CASSRGQDNSPLHF.

This chain connects TRBV27 to TRBJ2-1; 7 bases agree with TRBD2. This CDR3 has 13 residues. After removal of 4 bases from V and 4 bases from J, the junction contained 1 base not matched to a gene. Looked up from germline, CDR1 is MNHEY and CDR2 is SMNVEV (reference sequence). The CDR3 coding sequence is TGTGCCAGCAGTTCGGGACTATACAATGAGCAGTTCTTC. It is translated as CASSSGLYNEQFF.

This chain links TRBV30 with TRBJ1-2; 7 bases fit TRBD1. The CDR3 loop spans 13 amino acids. The junction had 5 bases not matched to a gene; V was cut back by 5 bases and J by 2 bases. Germline V gene sequence: CDR1 GTSNPN, CDR2 SVGIG (reference sequence). CDR3 coding DNA: TGTGCCTGGGACAGGGTGAAGAACTATGGCTACACCTTC. This gives the protein CAWDRVKNYGYTF.

V is TRBV5-8 and J is TRBJ2-1, with 8 bases that match TRBD2. CDR1 is SGHTS, CDR2 YDEGEE, per germline. V was pared by 3 bases and J by 2 bases, with 10 bases of the junction left unmatched. CDR3 size: 17 residues. The CDR3 spells CASSSPLLAAAYNEQFF. The CDR3 nucleotides read TGTGCCAGCAGCTCCCCTTTACTAGCGGCAGCCTACAATGAGCAGTTCTTC.

The V gene is TRBV2, the J gene TRBJ2-7, with D perhaps TRBD2 (6 bases). Germline-derived CDR1 and CDR2 are SNHLY and FYNNEI. CDR3 length: 15 residues. Trimming stripped 2 bases from V and 7 bases from J, with 18 bases between. CDR3 sequence: CASSEQWLATGEQYF. In DNA form, the CDR3 reads TGTGCCAGCAGTGAACAGTGGCTAGCGACGGGAGAGCAGTACTTC.

The chain recombines TRBV19 with TRBJ1-1; TRBD1 might be the D (6 bases). The germline V and J ends were trimmed by 5 bases and 5 bases, with 21 bases remaining between them. CDR3 length: 16 amino acids. Per germline, CDR1 LNHDA and CDR2 SQIVND (reference sequence). The CDR3 here is CASSLLQGMSGTEAFF. CDR3 DNA sequence: TGTGCCAGTAGTTTACTACAGGGAATGTCAGGAACTGAAGCTTTCTTT.